This passage covers 9 T cell receptor beta chains from one sample sequenced in a study of cytomegalovirus exposure and HLA in healthy donors. Primers included in the PCR were 60 Vbeta and 13 Jbeta primers. TCRdb's table, derived via immunoSEQ multiplex PCR, lists solely in-frame clones and lacks some. The table includes over 150,000 clones, roughly three quarters detected once. Material for sequencing was PBMCs. All receptors derive from a male donor in good health and CMV-seropositive.

The CDR3 DNA reads TGTGCCCAGCGGAACTCCTATAATTCACCCCTCCACTTT. Protein sequence: CAQRNSYNSPLHF. The chain combines TRBV30 with TRBJ1-6; D is uncertain. The CDR3 has 13 residues. Trimming shortened V by 8 bases and J by 0 bases, and 8 bases separated the two germline ends. Looked up from germline, CDR1 is GTSNPN and CDR2 is SVGIG (reference sequence).

The rearrangement uses TRBV18 and TRBJ1-2; 7 nucleotides match TRBD1. Unmatched junction bases numbered 6, after V lost 2 bases and J lost 6 bases. Germline V CDR1 and CDR2: KGHSH, LQKENI. The CDR3 sequence is 14 residues long. The CDR3 DNA reads TGTGCCAGCTCACCAATACAGGGGATAGATGGCTACACCTTC. Its translation: CASSPIQGIDGYTF. Together with reference TRBV18 and TRBJ1-2, the CDR3 gives the full variable domain: NAGVMQNPRHLVRRRGQEARLRCSPMKGHSHVYWYRQLPEEGLKFMVYLQKENIIDESGMPKERFSAEFPKEGPSILRIQQVVRGDSAAYFCASSPIQGIDGYTFGSGTRLTVV.

This chain connects TRBV11-3 to TRBJ1-2; TRBD1 matches 11 bases. Germline V gene sequence: CDR1 SGHNT, CDR2 YENEEA. The CDR3 sequence is 13 residues long. Trimming took 3 bases from V and 6 from J; bases not matched to a gene: 0. DNA of the CDR3: TGTGCCAGCAGCTTGGACAGGGGGCATGGCTACACCTTC. This translates into CASSLDRGHGYTF.

V usage is TRBV4-1 and J usage is TRBJ1-1; TRBD1 matches 8 bases. The V gene's germline CDR1 is MGHRA and CDR2 YSYEKL. There are 19 residues in the CDR3. With V trimmed by 0 bases and J by 5 bases, 17 bases remained unmatched. CDR3 residues: CASSQDKRYPDREETEAFF. In DNA form, the CDR3 reads TGCGCCAGCAGCCAAGATAAAAGGTACCCGGACAGGGAGGAGACTGAAGCTTTCTTT.

The J gene is TRBJ2-1, the V gene TRBV6-5; tentatively, D is TRBD1 (5 bases). This CDR3 is 14 amino acids long. Looked up from germline, CDR1 is MNHEY and CDR2 is SVGAGI. Deletions cut 2 bases from V and 9 bases from J, with 14 bases between. The CDR3 sequence: CASSYGQGTVEQFF. The CDR3, as DNA: TGTGCCAGCAGTTACGGTCAGGGAACGGTTGAGCAGTTCTTC.

This clone was observed a few times. The rearrangement joins TRBV4-3 to TRBJ2-6; TRBD1 agrees at 7 bases. V was pared by 2 bases and J by 1 base, with 2 bases of the junction left unmatched. Germline values: CDR1 LGHNA, CDR2 YSLEER. This CDR3 has 16 amino acids. CDR3 region: CASSQSRGSGANVLTF. The DNA of the CDR3 is TGCGCCAGCAGCCAATCCAGGGGGTCTGGGGCCAACGTCCTGACTTTC.

The V and J genes are TRBV14 and TRBJ2-1; tentatively, D is TRBD2 (6 bases). The CDR3 loop spans 15 amino acids. Between the trimmed V and J ends, which lost 0 bases and 9 bases, there was a span of 15 bases. Germline V gives CDR1 SGHDN, CDR2 FVKESK. The CDR3 DNA reads as TGTGCCAGCAGCCAAGAAATTTTACGGGGAGGTGAGCAGTTCTTC. Its translation: CASSQEILRGGEQFF.

The genes are TRBV6-5 and TRBJ2-1, with D hard to call. This CDR3 contains 12 residues. Germline-derived CDR1 and CDR2 are MNHEY and SVGAGI. V shed 2 bases and J shed 8 bases, with 7 bases lying between them. The CDR3 nucleotides are TGTGCCAGCAGTTACCCTCCCCATGAGCAGTTCTTC. This translates into CASSYPPHEQFF.

Remarks on this clone: At one of its ends the junction is not consistent with the germline gene, which may arise from a read error. Other DNA sequences of this sample code for an identical CDR3. V gene TRBV19 combines with J gene TRBJ1-5, with TRBD1 matching 7 bases. CDR3 length: 15 residues. The germline CDR1 and CDR2 sequences are LNHDA and SQIVND (reference sequence). CDR3 nucleotides: TGTGCCAGTAGTTTCGGACAGGAGACCGATCAACCCCAGCATTTT. It specifies CASSFGQETDQPQHF.